What follows are 12 T cell receptor beta chains derived from one specimen sequenced in a study of blood T cells in healthy people across ages. A second PCR, run for roughly 7 to 12 cycles, used a sample-barcoded 5' primer plus a J-beta primer mix. One entry per CDR3 protein results from TCRdb running MiXCR on the 5' RACE reads. The sample yields over 500,000 distinct CDR3 sequences, roughly a quarter seen once. The data also belong to a second study, concerning T cells of mothers and their children.

The specimen was blood. These receptors were obtained from a boy younger than 10 in good health.

J is TRBJ2-5 and V is TRBV5-1; 10 bases are a match to TRBD2. Germline lookup yields CDR1 SGHRS and CDR2 YFSETQ. The CDR3 length is 14 residues. V was pared by 4 bases and J by 5 bases, with 5 bases of the junction left unmatched. The CDR3 is CASSAAGGSETQYF. The CDR3 nucleotides read TGCGCCAGCAGCGCAGCGGGAGGGTCTGAGACCCAGTACTTC.

The rearrangement links TRBV10-3 to TRBJ1-2; D not certain. Germline V gene lookup returns CDR1 ENHRY and CDR2 SYGVKD. The CDR3 spans 15 residues. The V end was cut by 3 bases, the J end by 0 bases, with 11 bases between. The CDR3 here is CAISDVWGANYGYTF. The DNA for the CDR3 is TGTGCCATCAGTGATGTCTGGGGAGCTAACTATGGCTACACCTTC.

This clonotype was detected only a few times. The chain links TRBV30 to TRBJ1-1; possible D gene TRBD1, 6 bases. The CDR3 loop spans 11 amino acids. The germline gives CDR1 GTSNPN, CDR2 SVGIG (reference sequence). V was cut by 7 bases and J by 4 bases, with 10 bases left in between. CDR3: CALDRFTEAFF. CDR3 in DNA: TGTGCCTTGGACAGATTCACTGAAGCTTTCTTT.

The chain combines TRBV4-3 with TRBJ2-5; 16 bases agree with TRBD2. The germline V gene encodes CDR1 LGHNA and CDR2 YSLEER. The CDR3 is made up of 18 amino acids. The junction had 10 bases not matched to a gene; V was cut back by 4 bases and J by 5 bases. The CDR3 protein is CASSPGLAGGPAWETQYF. The CDR3 nucleotides are TGCGCCAGCAGCCCGGGACTAGCGGGAGGGCCCGCTTGGGAGACCCAGTACTTC.

This sequence joins TRBV29-1 and TRBJ2-5; 9 bases fit TRBD2. Trimming cost V 3 bases and J 4 bases; bases outside gene matches: 6. In germline, CDR1 is SQVTM, CDR2 ANQGSEA. CDR3 length equals 14 residues. In DNA form, the CDR3 reads TGCAGCGTTGATGTAGCGGGAGTTGGAGAGACCCAGTACTTC. It encodes CSVDVAGVGETQYF.

This clonotype was counted a few times. This chain links TRBV5-5 with TRBJ2-7; D might be TRBD1 or TRBD2, each matching 5 bases. Looked up from germline, CDR1 is SGHKS and CDR2 is YYEKEE (reference sequence). This CDR3 has 15 amino acids. V lost 3 bases and J lost 2, with 15 bases in between. CDR3 sequence (DNA): TGTGCCAGCAGCTGGGCCCGGGACGGAACCTACGAGCAGTACTTC. It encodes CASSWARDGTYEQYF.

This chain joins TRBV6-6 and TRBJ1-1; 9 bases match TRBD1. V shed 7 bases, J shed 8 bases, and the junction held 17 bases outside the gene matches. The CDR3 length is 16 residues. Germline V CDR1 and CDR2: MNHNY, SVGAGI (reference sequence). CDR3 in amino acids: CASNGPGQGASGEAFF. Here the CDR3 DNA reads TGTGCCAGCAACGGGCCGGGACAGGGTGCGTCTGGGGAAGCTTTCTTT.

The J gene is TRBJ2-5, the V gene TRBV5-1; D tentatively fits TRBD1 or TRBD2 (7 bases each). Trimming pared 0 bases from V and 5 bases from J, leaving 11 bases between. CDR3 length: 14 amino acids. CDR1 is SGHRS, CDR2 YFSETQ, per germline. CDR3 protein: CASSLEQGGETQYF. The CDR3 DNA reads TGCGCCAGCAGCTTGGAGCAGGGGGGGGAGACCCAGTACTTC.

CDR3 loop: CASSRAGINTYEQYF. In DNA form, the CDR3 reads TGTGCCAGCAGCCGGGCCGGGATAAACACCTACGAGCAGTACTTC. This chain links TRBV5-5 with TRBJ2-7; TRBD2 is a possible D gene (5 bases). Trimming removed 4 bases at V and 2 bases at J, with 16 bases between. From germline, CDR1 is SGHKS and CDR2 YYEKEE (reference sequence). The CDR3 loop spans 15 amino acids.

J is TRBJ2-5 and V is TRBV12-3 or TRBV12-4, with 13 bases fitting TRBD2. Matching the DNA end better, TRBJ2-1 makes the J call doubtful. The CDR3 consists of 18 residues. CDR3 DNA: TGTGCCAGCAGTGACGGGACTAGCGGGACCCGGGATAGGAATGAGCAGTTCTTC. Its translation is CASSDGTSGTRDRNEQFF.

The J gene is TRBJ2-5, the V gene TRBV6-6; tentatively, D is TRBD1 or TRBD2 (5 bases each). Deletions cut 6 bases from V and 3 bases from J, with 11 bases between. Germline values: CDR1 MNHNY, CDR2 SVGAGI (reference sequence). The CDR3 sequence is 13 residues long. The CDR3 sequence is CASRRDAKETQYF. The DNA for the CDR3 is TGTGCCAGCAGGAGGGACGCAAAAGAGACCCAGTACTTC.

This clonotype was seen a few times. This rearrangement joins TRBV7-9 to TRBJ2-5, with TRBD2 identical over 11 bases. V dropped 2 bases and J dropped 3; count of bases not matched to a gene: 5. The length of the CDR3 is 16 residues. Germline loops: CDR1 SEHNR, CDR2 FQNEAQ (reference sequence). The CDR3 region has the DNA TGTGCCAGCAGCTTACCTCCGGGACTAGCGGAAGAGACCCAGTACTTC. It is translated as CASSLPPGLAEETQYF.